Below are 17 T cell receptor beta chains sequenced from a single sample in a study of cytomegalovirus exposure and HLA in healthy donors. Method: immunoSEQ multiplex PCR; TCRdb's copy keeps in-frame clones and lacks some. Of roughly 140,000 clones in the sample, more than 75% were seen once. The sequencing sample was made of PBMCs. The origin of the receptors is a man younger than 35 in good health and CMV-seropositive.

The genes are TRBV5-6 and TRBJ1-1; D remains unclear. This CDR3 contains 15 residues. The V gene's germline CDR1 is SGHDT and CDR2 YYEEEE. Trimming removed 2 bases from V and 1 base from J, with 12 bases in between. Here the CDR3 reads CASSFLTTGNTEAFF. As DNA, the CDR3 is TGTGCCAGCAGCTTTCTAACCACGGGGAACACTGAAGCTTTCTTT.

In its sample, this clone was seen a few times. The CDR3 bases are TGTGCCATCAGGAATGGGGGGACAGGGGTCGACGAGCAGTACTTC. Amino acid sequence: CAIRNGGTGVDEQYF. This rearrangement joins TRBV10-3 to TRBJ2-7, with 10 bases fitting TRBD1. In germline, CDR1 is ENHRY, CDR2 SYGVKD. The V and J ends lost 6 bases and 5 bases, in that order; junction bases with no gene match: 10. This CDR3 is 15 amino acids long.

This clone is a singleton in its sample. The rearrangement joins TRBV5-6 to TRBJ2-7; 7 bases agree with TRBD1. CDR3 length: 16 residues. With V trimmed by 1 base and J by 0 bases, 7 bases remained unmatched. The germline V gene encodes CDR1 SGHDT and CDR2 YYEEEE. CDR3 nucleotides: TGTGCCAGCAGCTTGTTGTGGACAGGTTACTCCTACGAGCAGTACTTC. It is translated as CASSLLWTGYSYEQYF. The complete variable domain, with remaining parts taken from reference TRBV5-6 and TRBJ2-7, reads DAGVTQSPTHLIKTRGQQVTLRCSPKSGHDTVSWYQQALGQGPQFIFQYYEEEERQRGNFPDRFSGHQFPNYSSELNVNALLLGDSALYLCASSLLWTGYSYEQYFGPGTRLTVT.

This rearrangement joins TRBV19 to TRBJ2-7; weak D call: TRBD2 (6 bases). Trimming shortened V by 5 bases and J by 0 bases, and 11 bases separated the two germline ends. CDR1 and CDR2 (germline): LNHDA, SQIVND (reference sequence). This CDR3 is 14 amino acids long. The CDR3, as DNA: TGTGCCAGTAGTCCGGGACTGGGCTCCTACGAGCAGTACTTC. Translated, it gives CASSPGLGSYEQYF. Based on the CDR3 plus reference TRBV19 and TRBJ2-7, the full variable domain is DGGITQSPKYLFRKEGQNVTLSCEQNLNHDAMYWYRQDPGQGLRLIYYSQIVNDFQKGDIAEGYSVSREKKESFPLTVTSAQKNPTAFYLCASSPGLGSYEQYFGPGTRLTVT.

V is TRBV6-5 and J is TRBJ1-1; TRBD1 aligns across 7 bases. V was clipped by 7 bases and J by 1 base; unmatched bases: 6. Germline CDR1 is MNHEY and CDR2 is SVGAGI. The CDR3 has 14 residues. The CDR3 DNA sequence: TGTGCCAGCAACTTGGGACAGCAGAACACTGAAGCTTTCTTT. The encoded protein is CASNLGQQNTEAFF.

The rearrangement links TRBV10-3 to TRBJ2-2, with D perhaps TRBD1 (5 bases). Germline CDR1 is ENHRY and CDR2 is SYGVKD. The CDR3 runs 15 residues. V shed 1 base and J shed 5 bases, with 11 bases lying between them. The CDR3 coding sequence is TGTGCCATCAGTGAGTTATGGGGCAGTACCGGGGAGCTGTTTTTT. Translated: CAISELWGSTGELFF.

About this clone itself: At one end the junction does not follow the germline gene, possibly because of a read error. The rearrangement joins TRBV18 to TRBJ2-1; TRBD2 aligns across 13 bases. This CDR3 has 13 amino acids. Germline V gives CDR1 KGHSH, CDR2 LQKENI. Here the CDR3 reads CASSQGLAGPWIF. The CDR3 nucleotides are TGTGCCAGCTCACAGGGACTAGCGGGGCCGTGGATCTTC.

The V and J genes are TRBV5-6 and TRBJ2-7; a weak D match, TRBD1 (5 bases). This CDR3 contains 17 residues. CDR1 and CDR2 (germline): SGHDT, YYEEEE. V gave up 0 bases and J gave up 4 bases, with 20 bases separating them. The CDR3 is CASSLGSVWQGGYEQYF. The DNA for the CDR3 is TGTGCCAGCAGCTTGGGATCGGTGTGGCAGGGTGGTTACGAGCAGTACTTC.

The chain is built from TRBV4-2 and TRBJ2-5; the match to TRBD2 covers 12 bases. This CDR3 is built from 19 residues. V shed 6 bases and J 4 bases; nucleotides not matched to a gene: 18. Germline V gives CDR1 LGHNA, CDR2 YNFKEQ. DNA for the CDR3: TGTGCCAGCAGTCTTGGCGGGACTAGCGGGCGTCGGCGAGGAGAGACCCAGTACTTC. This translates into CASSLGGTSGRRRGETQYF.

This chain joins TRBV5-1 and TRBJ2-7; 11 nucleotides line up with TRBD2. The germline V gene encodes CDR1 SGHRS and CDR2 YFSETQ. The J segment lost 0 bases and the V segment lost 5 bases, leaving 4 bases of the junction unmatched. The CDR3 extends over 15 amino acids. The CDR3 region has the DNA TGCGCCAGCAGTCTAGCGGGGGGCCTCTCCTACGAGCAGTACTTC. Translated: CASSLAGGLSYEQYF.

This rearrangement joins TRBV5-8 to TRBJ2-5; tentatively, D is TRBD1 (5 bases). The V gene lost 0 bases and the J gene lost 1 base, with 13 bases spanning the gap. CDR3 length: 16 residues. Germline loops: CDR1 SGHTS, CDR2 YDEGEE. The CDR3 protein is CASSLGVGVIQETQYF. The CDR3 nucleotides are TGTGCCAGCAGCTTGGGGGTAGGGGTGATCCAAGAGACCCAGTACTTC.

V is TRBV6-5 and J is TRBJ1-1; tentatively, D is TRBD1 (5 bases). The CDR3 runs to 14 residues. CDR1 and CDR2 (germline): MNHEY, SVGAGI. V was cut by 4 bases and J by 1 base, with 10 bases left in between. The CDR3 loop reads CASSLKGANTEAFF. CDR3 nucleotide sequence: TGTGCCAGCAGTTTAAAAGGGGCGAACACTGAAGCTTTCTTT.

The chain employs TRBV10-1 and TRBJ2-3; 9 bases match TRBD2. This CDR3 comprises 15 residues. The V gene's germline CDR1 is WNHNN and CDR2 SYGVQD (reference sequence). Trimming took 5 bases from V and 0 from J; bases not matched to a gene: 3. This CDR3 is CASSRLAESTDTQYF. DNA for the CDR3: TGCGCCAGCAGTCGACTAGCGGAAAGCACAGATACGCAGTATTTT.

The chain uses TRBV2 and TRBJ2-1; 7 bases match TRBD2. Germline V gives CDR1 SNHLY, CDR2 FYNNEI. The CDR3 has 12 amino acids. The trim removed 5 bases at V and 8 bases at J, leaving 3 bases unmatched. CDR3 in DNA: TGTGCCAGCAGTTTACGGGGGGATGAGCAGTTCTTC. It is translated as CASSLRGDEQFF.

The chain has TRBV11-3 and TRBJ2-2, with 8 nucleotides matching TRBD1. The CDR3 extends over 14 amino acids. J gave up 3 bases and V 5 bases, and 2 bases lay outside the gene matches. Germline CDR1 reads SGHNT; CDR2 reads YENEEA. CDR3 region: CASSADRDTGELFF. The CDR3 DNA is TGTGCCAGCAGCGCGGACAGGGACACCGGGGAGCTGTTTTTT.

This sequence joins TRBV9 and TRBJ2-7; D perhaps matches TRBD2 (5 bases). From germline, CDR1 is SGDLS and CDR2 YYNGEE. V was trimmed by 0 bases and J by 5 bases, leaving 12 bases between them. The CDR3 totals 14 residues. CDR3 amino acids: CASSVGRGSDEQYF. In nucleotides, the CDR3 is TGTGCCAGCAGCGTAGGGCGAGGGTCCGACGAGCAGTACTTC.

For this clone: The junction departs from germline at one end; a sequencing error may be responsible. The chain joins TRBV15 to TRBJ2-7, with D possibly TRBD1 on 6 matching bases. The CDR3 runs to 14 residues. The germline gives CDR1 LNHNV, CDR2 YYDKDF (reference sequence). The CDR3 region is CATSTGQLTYEQYF. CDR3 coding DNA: TGTGCCACTAGCACAGGGCAGTTAACCTACGAGCAGTACTTC.